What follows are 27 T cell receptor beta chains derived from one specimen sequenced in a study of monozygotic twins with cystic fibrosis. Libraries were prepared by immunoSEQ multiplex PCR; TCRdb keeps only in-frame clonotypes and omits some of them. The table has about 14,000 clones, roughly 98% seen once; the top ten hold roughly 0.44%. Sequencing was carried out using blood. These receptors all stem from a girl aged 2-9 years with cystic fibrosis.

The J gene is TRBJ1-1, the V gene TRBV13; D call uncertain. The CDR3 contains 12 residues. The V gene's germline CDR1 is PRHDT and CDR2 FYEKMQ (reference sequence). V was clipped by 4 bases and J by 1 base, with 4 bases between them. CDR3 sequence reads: CASSSKNTEAFF. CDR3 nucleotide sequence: TGTGCCAGCAGCTCCAAGAACACTGAAGCTTTCTTT. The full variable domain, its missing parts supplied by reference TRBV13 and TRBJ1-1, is AAGVIQSPRHLIKEKRETATLKCYPIPRHDTVYWYQQGPGQDPQFLISFYEKMQSDKGSIPDRFSAQQFSDYHSELNMSSLELGDSALYFCASSSKNTEAFFGQGTRLTVV.

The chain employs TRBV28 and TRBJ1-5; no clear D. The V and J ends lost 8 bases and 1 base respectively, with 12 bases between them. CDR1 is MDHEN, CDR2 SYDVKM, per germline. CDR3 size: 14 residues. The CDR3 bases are TGTGCCAGCGCGATTATCGGGAGCAATCAGCCCCAGCATTTT. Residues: CASAIIGSNQPQHF. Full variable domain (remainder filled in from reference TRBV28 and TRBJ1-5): DVKVTQSSRYLVKRTGEKVFLECVQDMDHENMFWYRQDPGLGLRLIYFSYDVKMKEKGDIPEGYSVSREKKERFSLILESASTNQTSMYLCASAIIGSNQPQHFGDGTRLSIL.

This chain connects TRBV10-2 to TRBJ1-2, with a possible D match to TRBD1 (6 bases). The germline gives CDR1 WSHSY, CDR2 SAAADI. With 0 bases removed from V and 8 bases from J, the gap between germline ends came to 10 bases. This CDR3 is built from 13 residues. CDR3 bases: TGCGCCAGCAGTGAGTCCGGGGGGGCGGGCTACACCTTC. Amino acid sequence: CASSESGGAGYTF.

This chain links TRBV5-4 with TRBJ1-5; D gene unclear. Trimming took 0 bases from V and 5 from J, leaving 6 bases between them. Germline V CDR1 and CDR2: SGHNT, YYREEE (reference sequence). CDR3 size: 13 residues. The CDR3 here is CASSLGRDQPQHF. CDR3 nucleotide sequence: TGTGCCAGCAGCTTGGGGAGGGATCAGCCCCAGCATTTT.

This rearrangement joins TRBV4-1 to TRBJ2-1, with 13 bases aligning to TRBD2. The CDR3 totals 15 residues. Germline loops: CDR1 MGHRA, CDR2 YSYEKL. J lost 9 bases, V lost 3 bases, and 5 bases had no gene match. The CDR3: CASSHGTSGTSEQFF. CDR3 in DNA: TGCGCCAGCAGCCACGGGACTAGCGGGACGAGTGAGCAGTTCTTC.

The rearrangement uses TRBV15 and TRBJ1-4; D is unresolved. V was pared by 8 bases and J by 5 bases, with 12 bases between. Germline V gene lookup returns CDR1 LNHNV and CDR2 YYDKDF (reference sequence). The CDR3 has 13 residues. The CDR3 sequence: CATGPAENEKLFF. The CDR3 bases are TGTGCCACCGGGCCCGCCGAGAATGAAAAACTGTTTTTT.

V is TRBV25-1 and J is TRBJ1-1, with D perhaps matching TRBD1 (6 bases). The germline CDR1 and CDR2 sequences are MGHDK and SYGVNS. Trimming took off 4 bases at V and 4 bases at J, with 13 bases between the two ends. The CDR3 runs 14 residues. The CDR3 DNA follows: TGTGCCAGCAGTGCCTACAGGGAATCCACTGAAGCTTTCTTT. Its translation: CASSAYRESTEAFF.

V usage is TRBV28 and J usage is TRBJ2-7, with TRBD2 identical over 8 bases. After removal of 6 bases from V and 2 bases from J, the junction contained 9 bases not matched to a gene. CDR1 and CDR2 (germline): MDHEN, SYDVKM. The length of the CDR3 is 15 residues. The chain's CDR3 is CASSQSGGGPYEQYF. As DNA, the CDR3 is TGTGCCAGCAGCCAGAGCGGGGGAGGGCCCTACGAGCAGTACTTC.

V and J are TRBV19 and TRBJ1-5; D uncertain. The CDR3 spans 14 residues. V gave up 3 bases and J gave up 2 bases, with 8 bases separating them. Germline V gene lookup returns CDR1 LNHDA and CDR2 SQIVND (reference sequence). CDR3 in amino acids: CASSMGFGNQPQHF. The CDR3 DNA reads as TGTGCCAGTAGTATGGGGTTTGGCAATCAGCCCCAGCATTTT.

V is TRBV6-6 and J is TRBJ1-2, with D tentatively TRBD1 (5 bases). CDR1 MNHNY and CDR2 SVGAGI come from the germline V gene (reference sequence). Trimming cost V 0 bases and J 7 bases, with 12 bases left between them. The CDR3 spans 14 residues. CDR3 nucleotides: TGTGCCAGCAGTTACTCGGAGGGAAGGGGTGGCTACACCTTC. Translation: CASSYSEGRGGYTF.

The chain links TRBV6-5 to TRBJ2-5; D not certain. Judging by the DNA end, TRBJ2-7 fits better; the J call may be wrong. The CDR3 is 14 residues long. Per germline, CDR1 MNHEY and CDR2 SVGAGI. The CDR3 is CASSYSRLRSEQYF. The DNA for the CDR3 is TGTGCCAGCAGTTACTCTAGGCTTCGCTCCGAGCAGTACTTC.

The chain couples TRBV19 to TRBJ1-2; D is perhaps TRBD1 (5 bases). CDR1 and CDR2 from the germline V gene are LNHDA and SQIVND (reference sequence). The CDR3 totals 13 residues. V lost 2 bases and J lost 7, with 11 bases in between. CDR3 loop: CASSITQAAGYTF. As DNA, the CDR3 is TGTGCCAGTAGTATAACACAGGCCGCTGGCTACACCTTC.

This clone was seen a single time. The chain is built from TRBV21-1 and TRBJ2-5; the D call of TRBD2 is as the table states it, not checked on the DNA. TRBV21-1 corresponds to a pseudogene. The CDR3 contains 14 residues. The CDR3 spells CASSGGSPAETQYF. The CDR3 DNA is TGTGCCAGCAGCGGAGGGAGTCCGGCGGAGACCCAGTACTTC.

The CDR3, as DNA: TGTGCCAGCAGGACGACCCGGGGACAGGGGAACACTGAAGCTTTCTTT. Protein sequence: CASRTTRGQGNTEAFF. The gene calls are TRBV2 and TRBJ1-1; 9 positions agree with TRBD1. The CDR3 loop spans 16 amino acids. The junction had 9 bases not matched to a gene; V was cut back by 6 bases and J by 1 base. CDR1 is SNHLY and CDR2 is FYNNEI in the germline V gene.

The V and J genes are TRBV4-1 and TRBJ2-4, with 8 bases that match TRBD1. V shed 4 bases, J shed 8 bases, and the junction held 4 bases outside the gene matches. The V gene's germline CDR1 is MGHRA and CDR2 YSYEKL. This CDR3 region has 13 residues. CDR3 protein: CASSLDREDIQYF. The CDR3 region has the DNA TGCGCCAGCAGCCTGGACAGGGAGGACATTCAGTACTTC.

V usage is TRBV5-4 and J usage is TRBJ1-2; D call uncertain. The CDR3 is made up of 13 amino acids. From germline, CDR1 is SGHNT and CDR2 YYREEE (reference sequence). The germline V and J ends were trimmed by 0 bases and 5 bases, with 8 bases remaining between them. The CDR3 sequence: CASSLGTAYGYTF. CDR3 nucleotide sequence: TGTGCCAGCAGCTTGGGTACAGCGTATGGCTACACCTTC.

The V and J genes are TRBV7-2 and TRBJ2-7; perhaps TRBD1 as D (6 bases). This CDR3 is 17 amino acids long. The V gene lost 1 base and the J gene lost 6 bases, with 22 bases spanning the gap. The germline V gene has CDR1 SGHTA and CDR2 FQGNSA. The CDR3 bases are TGTGCCAGCAGCTTAGTTGGGACAACCAACACCTACGTCGAGCAGTACTTC. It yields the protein CASSLVGTTNTYVEQYF.

The CDR3 region has the DNA TGTGCCAGTAGTACGGGCCTCTACGAGCAGTACTTC. Translating it yields CASSTGLYEQYF. This chain joins TRBV19 and TRBJ2-7, with D uncertain. Looked up from germline, CDR1 is LNHDA and CDR2 is SQIVND (reference sequence). CDR3 length equals 12 residues. Trimming removed 4 bases at V and 3 bases at J, with 7 bases between.

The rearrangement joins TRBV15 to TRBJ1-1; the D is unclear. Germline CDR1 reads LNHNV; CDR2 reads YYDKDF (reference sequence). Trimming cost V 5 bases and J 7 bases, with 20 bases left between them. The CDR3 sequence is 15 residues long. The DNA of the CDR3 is TGTGCCACCAGCGGAGTCCCAGAGGGTACGGATGAAGCTTTCTTT. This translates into CATSGVPEGTDEAFF.

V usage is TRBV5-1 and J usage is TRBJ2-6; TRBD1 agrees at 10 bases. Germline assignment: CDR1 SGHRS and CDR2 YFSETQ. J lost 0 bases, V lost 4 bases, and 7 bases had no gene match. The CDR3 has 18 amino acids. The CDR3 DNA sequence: TGCGCCAGCAGCCTTCGGGACAGGGGAAGCTCTGGGGCCAACGTCCTGACTTTC. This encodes CASSLRDRGSSGANVLTF.

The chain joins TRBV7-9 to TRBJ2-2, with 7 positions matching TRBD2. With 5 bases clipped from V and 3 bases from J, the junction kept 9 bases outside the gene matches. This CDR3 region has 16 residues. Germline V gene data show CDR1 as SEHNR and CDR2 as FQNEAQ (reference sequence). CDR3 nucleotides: TGTGCCAGCAGCAGAGGGACCCGGGGGGACACCGGGGAGCTGTTTTTT. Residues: CASSRGTRGDTGELFF.

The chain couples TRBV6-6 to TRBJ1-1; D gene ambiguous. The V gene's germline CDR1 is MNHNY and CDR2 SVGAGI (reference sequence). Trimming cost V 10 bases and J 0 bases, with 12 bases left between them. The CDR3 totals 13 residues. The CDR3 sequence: CATHSLLNTEAFF. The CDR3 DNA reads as TGTGCCACCCACAGCCTCTTGAACACTGAAGCTTTCTTT.

The CDR3 spells CASSLGTGPYEQYF. CDR3 nucleotides: TGTGCCAGCAGCTTAGGGACGGGACCCTACGAGCAGTACTTC. The rearrangement links TRBV7-2 to TRBJ2-7, with D possibly called TRBD1 or TRBD2 (5 bases each). The CDR3 runs to 14 residues. The germline CDR1 and CDR2 sequences are SGHTA and FQGNSA. V lost 1 base to trimming and J lost 2 bases, with 9 bases between them. Together with reference TRBV7-2 and TRBJ2-7, the CDR3 gives the full variable domain: GAGVSQSPSNKVTEKGKDVELRCDPISGHTALYWYRQSLGQGLEFLIYFQGNSAPDKSGLPSDRFSAERTGGSVSTLTIQRTQQEDSAVYLCASSLGTGPYEQYFGPGTRLTVT.

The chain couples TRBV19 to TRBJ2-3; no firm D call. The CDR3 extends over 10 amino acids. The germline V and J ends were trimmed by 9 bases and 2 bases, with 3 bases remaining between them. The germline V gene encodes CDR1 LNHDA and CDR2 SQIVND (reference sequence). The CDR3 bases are TGTGCCAGCTACACAGATACGCAGTATTTT. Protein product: CASYTDTQYF.

The CDR3 sequence: CASSYSRGNTEAFF. DNA of the CDR3: TGTGCCAGCAGTTACTCGCGGGGGAACACTGAAGCTTTCTTT. V usage is TRBV6-5 and J usage is TRBJ1-1, with D unclear. V was clipped by 0 bases and J by 1 base, with 6 bases between them. The germline V gene has CDR1 MNHEY and CDR2 SVGAGI. This CDR3 spans 14 amino acids.

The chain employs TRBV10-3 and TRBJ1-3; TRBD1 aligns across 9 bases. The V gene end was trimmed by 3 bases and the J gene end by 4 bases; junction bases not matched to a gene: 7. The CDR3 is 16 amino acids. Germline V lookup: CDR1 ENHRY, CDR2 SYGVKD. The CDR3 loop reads CAISDPGQGTGNTIYF. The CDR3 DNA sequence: TGTGCCATCAGTGACCCCGGACAGGGGACCGGAAACACCATATATTTT.

As DNA, the CDR3 is TGCGCCAGCAGCGTTCTGGGCGGACAAGAGACCCAGTACTTC. Translated, it gives CASSVLGGQETQYF. The chain joins TRBV5-1 to TRBJ2-5; D unclear. CDR3 length: 14 residues. The germline V and J ends were trimmed by 4 bases and 2 bases, with 12 bases remaining between them. Germline CDR1 reads SGHRS; CDR2 reads YFSETQ. Full variable domain (remainder filled in from reference TRBV5-1 and TRBJ2-5): KAGVTQTPRYLIKTRGQQVTLSCSPISGHRSVSWYQQTPGQGLQFLFEYFSETQRNKGNFPGRFSGRQFSNSRSEMNVSTLELGDSALYLCASSVLGGQETQYFGPGTRLLVL.